This T cell receptor (beta chain) came from a study of a mutant IDH1 vaccine in newly diagnosed glioma. In the study overall: Patients received eight vaccinations in weeks 1, 3, 5, 7, 11, 15, 19, 23. Treated patients, about 60% male and roughly 40% female, averaged roughly 40 years of age.

Stated time point: week 23, last vaccination. All doses held 300 ug of mutant IDH1 20-mer peptide, with topical imiquimod. The V and J ends lost 3 bases and 1 base respectively, with 12 bases between them. Germline V CDR1 and CDR2: SGHDN, FVKESK. This CDR3 is 15 amino acids long. Regarding this clone: Its antigen is not known.

Study results and caveats: Among top peripheral T cell clonotypes, changes seemed unrelated to pseudoprogression.

TCRdb's copy holds only in-frame clones and misses some; the assay was immunoSEQ multiplex PCR. This sample yields approximately 70,000 clones, of which around 82% are seen a single time; about an eighth belongs to the top ten. The chain couples TRBV14 to TRBJ1-1; maybe TRBD1 (6 bases). The sample in question was PBMCs, obtained from a glioma patient whose treatment included an IDH1 peptide vaccine. This clonotype originated in a man aged 18-30 years with glioma. The DNA for the CDR3 is TGTGCCAGCAGCCATCCAGGACAGCCGAACACTGAAGCTTTCTTT. Its translation: CASSHPGQPNTEAFF.